What follows are 9 T cell receptor beta chains derived from one specimen sequenced in a study of blood T cell repertoires in COVID-19. Libraries were prepared by immunoSEQ multiplex PCR; TCRdb keeps only in-frame clonotypes and omits some of them. Counted here are 350,000 or so clones, over 85% occurring once; the ten biggest clones make up 3% to 4%. The sample taken for sequencing was peripheral blood. The receptor set was obtained from a woman between 55 and 75 years old with COVID-19, enrolled during active disease.

This chain connects TRBV6-5 to TRBJ1-5; 8 nucleotides agree with TRBD1. Germline CDR1 MNHEY, CDR2 SVGAGI. CDR3 size: 14 residues. After removal of 7 bases from V and 4 bases from J, the junction contained 6 bases not matched to a gene. CDR3 amino acids: CASIRTGYNQPQHF. The CDR3, as DNA: TGTGCCAGCATTCGGACAGGGTATAATCAGCCCCAGCATTTT.

The V call is TRBV5-4, the J call TRBJ2-3; TRBD1 is a possible D gene (6 bases). CDR1 SGHNT and CDR2 YYREEE come from the germline V gene (reference sequence). The length of the CDR3 is 16 residues. The V gene lost 0 bases and the J gene lost 2 bases, with 13 bases spanning the gap. Here the CDR3 DNA reads TGTGCCAGCAGCTTGGGTTGGCAGGGGCCCACAGATACGCAGTATTTT. It codes for CASSLGWQGPTDTQYF.

V usage is TRBV15 and J usage is TRBJ1-2; D is unclear. Germline CDR1 and CDR2: LNHNV and YYDKDF (reference sequence). This CDR3 has 14 residues. V was pared by 7 bases and J by 4 bases, with 16 bases between. The CDR3 DNA sequence: TGTGCCACCAATTTCGGGGAACGAGGCTATGGCTACACCTTC. Translation: CATNFGERGYGYTF.

The J gene is TRBJ2-1, the V gene TRBV9, with TRBD2 matching 10 bases. Germline CDR1 reads SGDLS; CDR2 reads YYNGEE. Germline trimming cut 2 bases from V and 9 bases from J; bases unmatched to any gene: 11. The CDR3 totals 16 residues. In DNA form, the CDR3 reads TGTGCCAGCAGCGTCCTCTCCGGGACTAGCGTTACTGAGCAGTTCTTC. Protein: CASSVLSGTSVTEQFF.

As to this clone: This sample also contains other DNA sequences that code for the same CDR3. The rearrangement joins TRBV5-1 to TRBJ1-1; D remains ambiguous. The germline V and J ends were trimmed by 4 bases and 1 base, with 8 bases remaining between them. Germline V gene sequence: CDR1 SGHRS, CDR2 YFSETQ. The CDR3 loop spans 13 amino acids. CDR3 loop: CASSPGGNTEAFF. The CDR3 region has the DNA TGCGCCAGCAGCCCAGGAGGGAACACTGAAGCTTTCTTT.

This chain links TRBV6-5 with TRBJ1-3, with D possibly TRBD1 on 5 matching bases. The CDR3 covers 13 residues. Trimming took off 6 bases at V and 1 base at J, with 7 bases between the two ends. Germline CDR1 and CDR2: MNHEY and SVGAGI. This CDR3 reads CASRGPSGNTIYF. In nucleotides, the CDR3 is TGTGCCAGCAGGGGGCCTTCTGGAAACACCATATATTTT.

The chain carries TRBV28 and TRBJ2-7; TRBD1 agrees at 11 bases. The CDR3 covers 17 residues. Per germline, CDR1 MDHEN and CDR2 SYDVKM. The ends lost 4 bases at V and 0 bases at J; junction bases unmatched: 8. CDR3 amino acids: CASSSLSGTGGSYEQYF. The CDR3 DNA is TGTGCCAGCAGTTCACTCTCTGGGACAGGGGGCTCCTACGAGCAGTACTTC.

This sequence joins TRBV18 and TRBJ2-1; 7 bases match TRBD2. CDR3 size: 15 residues. In germline, CDR1 is KGHSH, CDR2 LQKENI. The trim removed 4 bases at V and 7 bases at J, leaving 10 bases unmatched. The CDR3 reads CASSRTTGTTNEQFF. The CDR3 DNA reads TGTGCCAGCTCACGCACGACCGGGACTACAAATGAGCAGTTCTTC. The whole variable domain, remainder taken from reference TRBV18 and TRBJ2-1, is NAGVMQNPRHLVRRRGQEARLRCSPMKGHSHVYWYRQLPEEGLKFMVYLQKENIIDESGMPKERFSAEFPKEGPSILRIQQVVRGDSAAYFCASSRTTGTTNEQFFGPGTRLTVL.

V is TRBV28 and J is TRBJ2-7; D gene ambiguous. CDR3 length equals 13 residues. Germline V gene lookup returns CDR1 MDHEN and CDR2 SYDVKM. V was cut by 6 bases and J by 5 bases, with 14 bases left in between. The CDR3 DNA reads as TGTGCCAGCAGCCAGACATCTTCCCACGAGCAGTACTTC. Translating it yields CASSQTSSHEQYF.